The rows below give T cell receptor beta chains drawn from one sample of a study of spatial heterogeneity in lung cancer. TCRdb analysed the 5' RACE reads with MiXCR anew, one entry per CDR3 protein. The sample has more than 30,000 distinct CDR3 sequences; around 5.5% are singletons. Sequencing used PBMCs, obtained at surgery. Receptors were obtained from a female donor with early-stage non-small cell lung cancer. Both conserved end residues are part of each CDR3. Each record gives: CDR3 protein, CDR3 DNA, D gene, clone size, V gene, J gene. D genes are given only for firm matches. A clone size is listed for some rows: how often the clone was seen (once, few, many), or a class if it is expanded.

CDR3 protein: CASSSLPDQPQHF
CDR3 DNA: TGTGCCAGCAGCTCCCTTCCTGATCAGCCCCAGCATTTT
D gene: NA
clone size: few
V gene: TRBV7-6
J gene: TRBJ1-5

CDR3 protein: CSARSPSGGSYEQYF
CDR3 DNA: TGCAGTGCTAGATCCCCTAGCGGGGGCTCCTACGAGCAGTACTTC
D gene: TRBD2
clone size: many
V gene: TRBV20-1
J gene: TRBJ2-7

CDR3 protein: CSARGGSGGTDTQYF
CDR3 DNA: TGCAGTGCTCGGGGCGGTAGCGGGGGCACAGATACGCAGTATTTT
D gene: TRBD2
clone size: few
V gene: TRBV20-1
J gene: TRBJ2-3

CDR3 protein: CASKEGKWNEQFF
CDR3 DNA: TGTGCCAGCAAGGAGGGGAAGTGGAATGAGCAGTTCTTC
D gene: NA
clone size: NA
V gene: TRBV6-5
J gene: TRBJ2-1

CDR3 protein: CASSPNLAGQGHEQFF
CDR3 DNA: TGTGCCAGCAGTCCCAACCTGGCAGGTCAAGGACACGAGCAGTTCTTC
D gene: NA
clone size: few
V gene: TRBV7-6
J gene: TRBJ2-1

CDR3 protein: CSARAYDRGFLSGYTF
CDR3 DNA: TGCAGTGCTAGAGCCTACGACAGGGGCTTCCTGAGTGGCTACACCTTC
D gene: TRBD1
clone size: many
V gene: TRBV20-1
J gene: TRBJ1-2

CDR3 protein: CASSQGQGNTDTQYF
CDR3 DNA: TGCGCCAGCAGCCAAGGACAGGGGAACACAGATACGCAGTATTTT
D gene: TRBD1
clone size: many
V gene: TRBV5-1
J gene: TRBJ2-3

CDR3 protein: CASRGSPYEQYF
CDR3 DNA: TGTGCCAGCAGAGGCAGTCCCTACGAGCAGTACTTC
D gene: NA
clone size: few
V gene: TRBV2
J gene: TRBJ2-7

CDR3 protein: CASSGDSSTRTEAFF
CDR3 DNA: TGTGCCAGCAGCGGCGACAGCTCTACTAGGACTGAAGCTTTCTTT
D gene: NA
clone size: many
V gene: TRBV9
J gene: TRBJ1-1

CDR3 protein: CASSLPVAAGYTF
CDR3 DNA: TGTGCCAGCAGCTTACCGGTCGCGGCTGGCTACACCTTC
D gene: NA
clone size: many
V gene: TRBV7-9
J gene: TRBJ1-2

CDR3 protein: CAWSVSTGGEELFF
CDR3 DNA: TGTGCCTGGAGTGTCTCGACAGGGGGCGAGGAGCTGTTTTTT
D gene: TRBD1
clone size: many
V gene: TRBV30
J gene: TRBJ2-2

CDR3 protein: CASSLVRGTGGHSNQPQHF
CDR3 DNA: TGTGCCAGCAGCTTAGTCAGGGGGACAGGGGGACACAGCAATCAGCCCCAGCATTTT
D gene: TRBD1
clone size: NA
V gene: TRBV7-9
J gene: TRBJ1-5

CDR3 protein: CASSRTRVSENIQYF
CDR3 DNA: TGTGCCAGCAGCCGGACAAGAGTCAGTGAAAACATTCAGTACTTC
D gene: NA
clone size: many
V gene: TRBV7-9
J gene: TRBJ2-4

CDR3 protein: CASSSRDSRAFF
CDR3 DNA: TGTGCCAGCAGCTCCCGGGACAGCCGGGCTTTCTTT
D gene: TRBD1
clone size: many
V gene: TRBV11-2
J gene: TRBJ1-1

CDR3 protein: CASSLMGTLNTGELFF
CDR3 DNA: TGTGCCAGCAGTTTAATGGGGACACTGAACACCGGGGAGCTGTTTTTT
D gene: NA
clone size: many
V gene: TRBV28
J gene: TRBJ2-2

CDR3 protein: CASSYRISNEKLFF
CDR3 DNA: TGTGCCAGCAGCTACAGGATATCTAATGAAAAACTGTTTTTT
D gene: NA
clone size: many
V gene: TRBV12-3/TRBV12-4
J gene: TRBJ1-4

CDR3 protein: CAISEARLVGNTEAFF
CDR3 DNA: TGTGCCATCAGTGAGGCTCGACTCGTGGGGAACACTGAAGCTTTCTTT
D gene: NA
clone size: many
V gene: TRBV10-3
J gene: TRBJ1-1

CDR3 protein: CASSQDFGGAQPQHF
CDR3 DNA: TGTGCCAGCAGCCAAGATTTTGGGGGCGCACAGCCCCAGCATTTT
D gene: NA
clone size: few
V gene: TRBV3-1
J gene: TRBJ1-5

CDR3 protein: CASSLLGGGRASYNEQFF
CDR3 DNA: TGTGCCAGCAGTCTTTTGGGGGGTGGGAGGGCCTCCTACAATGAGCAGTTCTTC
D gene: TRBD2
clone size: few
V gene: TRBV27
J gene: TRBJ2-1

CDR3 protein: CSARAPGQGPEKLFF
CDR3 DNA: TGCAGTGCTAGAGCCCCGGGACAGGGGCCCGAAAAACTGTTTTTT
D gene: TRBD1
clone size: NA
V gene: TRBV20-1
J gene: TRBJ1-4

CDR3 protein: CASSVVTGGETQYF
CDR3 DNA: TGCGCCAGCAGTGTGGTGACAGGGGGTGAGACCCAGTACTTC
D gene: TRBD1
clone size: many
V gene: TRBV10-2
J gene: TRBJ2-5

CDR3 protein: CASSLGGPNTEAFF
CDR3 DNA: TGTGCCAGCAGTTTAGGAGGACCTAACACTGAAGCTTTCTTT
D gene: NA
clone size: many
V gene: TRBV28
J gene: TRBJ1-1

CDR3 protein: CASALGDSPLHF
CDR3 DNA: TGTGCTAGTGCCCTAGGGGATTCACCCCTCCACTTT
D gene: NA
clone size: NA
V gene: TRBV12-5
J gene: TRBJ1-6

CDR3 protein: CASSGGVAYEQYF
CDR3 DNA: TGTGCCAGTAGTGGGGGGGTTGCCTACGAGCAGTACTTC
D gene: TRBD2
clone size: many
V gene: TRBV28
J gene: TRBJ2-7

CDR3 protein: CASSPTGGISYEQYF
CDR3 DNA: TGTGCCAGCAGTCCCACAGGGGGCATCTCCTACGAGCAGTACTTC
D gene: TRBD1
clone size: NA
V gene: TRBV12-3/TRBV12-4
J gene: TRBJ2-7

CDR3 protein: CASSGGLAATDTQYF
CDR3 DNA: TGTGCCAGCAGTGGGGGGCTAGCGGCCACAGATACGCAGTATTTT
D gene: NA
clone size: few
V gene: TRBV12-3/TRBV12-4
J gene: TRBJ2-3

CDR3 protein: CASSFLRRDRGYTF
CDR3 DNA: TGTGCCAGCAGCTTTCTTCGGAGGGACCGTGGCTACACCTTC
D gene: NA
clone size: NA
V gene: TRBV5-4
J gene: TRBJ1-2

CDR3 protein: CATSYAAGGPHEQYF
CDR3 DNA: TGTGCCACCAGCTACGCGGCGGGGGGGCCCCACGAGCAGTACTTC
D gene: TRBD2
clone size: many
V gene: TRBV15
J gene: TRBJ2-7

CDR3 protein: CASSLGTGSAETQYF
CDR3 DNA: TGTGCCAGCAGTCTCGGGACAGGGTCCGCGGAGACCCAGTACTTC
D gene: TRBD1
clone size: many
V gene: TRBV12-3/TRBV12-4
J gene: TRBJ2-5

CDR3 protein: CAISETGREAFF
CDR3 DNA: TGTGCCATCAGTGAGACAGGGCGTGAAGCTTTCTTT
D gene: NA
clone size: many
V gene: TRBV10-3
J gene: TRBJ1-1

CDR3 protein: CASSLDGEADTQYF
CDR3 DNA: TGCGCCAGCAGCTTAGACGGGGAGGCAGATACGCAGTATTTT
D gene: NA
clone size: NA
V gene: TRBV5-1
J gene: TRBJ2-3

CDR3 protein: CASSFSGVNTEAFF
CDR3 DNA: TGTGCCAGCAGCTTTAGTGGGGTGAACACTGAAGCTTTCTTT
D gene: NA
clone size: NA
V gene: TRBV11-3
J gene: TRBJ1-1

CDR3 protein: CASKSGTFDSGNTIYF
CDR3 DNA: TGTGCCAGTAAGAGCGGGACCTTCGACTCTGGAAACACCATATATTTT
D gene: NA
clone size: many
V gene: TRBV19
J gene: TRBJ1-3